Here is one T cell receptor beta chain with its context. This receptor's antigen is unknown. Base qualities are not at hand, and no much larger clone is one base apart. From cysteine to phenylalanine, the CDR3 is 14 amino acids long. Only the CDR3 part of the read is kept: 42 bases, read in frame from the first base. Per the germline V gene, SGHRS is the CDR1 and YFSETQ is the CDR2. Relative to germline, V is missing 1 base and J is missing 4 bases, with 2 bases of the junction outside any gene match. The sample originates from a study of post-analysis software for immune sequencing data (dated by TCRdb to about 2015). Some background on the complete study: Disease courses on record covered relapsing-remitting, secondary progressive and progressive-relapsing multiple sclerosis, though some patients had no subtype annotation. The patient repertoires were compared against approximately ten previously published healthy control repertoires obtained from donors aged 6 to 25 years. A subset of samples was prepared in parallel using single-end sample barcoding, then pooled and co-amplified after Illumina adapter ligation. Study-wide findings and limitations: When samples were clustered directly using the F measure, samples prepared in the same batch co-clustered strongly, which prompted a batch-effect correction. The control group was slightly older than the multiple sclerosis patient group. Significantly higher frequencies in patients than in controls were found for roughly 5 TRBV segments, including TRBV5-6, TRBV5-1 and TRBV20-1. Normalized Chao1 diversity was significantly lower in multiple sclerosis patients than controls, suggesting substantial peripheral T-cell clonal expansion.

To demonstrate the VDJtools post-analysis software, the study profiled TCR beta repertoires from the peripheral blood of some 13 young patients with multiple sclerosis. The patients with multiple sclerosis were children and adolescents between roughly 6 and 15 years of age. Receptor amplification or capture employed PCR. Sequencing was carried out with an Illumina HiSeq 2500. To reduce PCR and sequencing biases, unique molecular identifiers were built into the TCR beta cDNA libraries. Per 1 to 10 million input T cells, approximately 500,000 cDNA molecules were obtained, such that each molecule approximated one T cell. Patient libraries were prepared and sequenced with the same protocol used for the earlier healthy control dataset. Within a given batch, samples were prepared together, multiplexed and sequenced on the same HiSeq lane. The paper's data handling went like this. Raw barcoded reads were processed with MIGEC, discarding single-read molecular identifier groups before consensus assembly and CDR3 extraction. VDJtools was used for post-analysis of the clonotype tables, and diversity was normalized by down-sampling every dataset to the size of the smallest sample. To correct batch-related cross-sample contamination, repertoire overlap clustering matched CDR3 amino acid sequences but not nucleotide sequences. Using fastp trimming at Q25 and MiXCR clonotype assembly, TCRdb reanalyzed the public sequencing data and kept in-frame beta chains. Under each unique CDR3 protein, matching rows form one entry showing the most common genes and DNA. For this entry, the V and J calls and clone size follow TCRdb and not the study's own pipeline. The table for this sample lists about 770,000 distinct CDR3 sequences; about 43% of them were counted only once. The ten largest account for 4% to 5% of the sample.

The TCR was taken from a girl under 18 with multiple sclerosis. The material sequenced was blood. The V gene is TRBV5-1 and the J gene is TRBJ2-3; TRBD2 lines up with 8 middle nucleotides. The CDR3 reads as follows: CASSLSGRSDTQYF. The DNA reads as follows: TGCGCCAGCAGCTTGAGCGGGAGATCAGATACGCAGTATTTT. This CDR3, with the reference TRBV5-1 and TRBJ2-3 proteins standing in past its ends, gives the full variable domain KAGVTQTPRYLIKTRGQQVTLSCSPISGHRSVSWYQQTPGQGLQFLFEYFSETQRNKGNFPGRFSGRQFSNSRSEMNVSTLELGDSALYLCASSLSGRSDTQYFGPGTRLTVL.